Detailed here is one T cell receptor beta chain. The data stem from a study of blood T cell repertoires in COVID-19. Study-level background: T cells, B-cell-depleted T cells, or PBMCs supplied cDNA or gDNA.

CDR1 is SGHRS and CDR2 is YFSETQ in the germline V gene. The CDR3 is 16 amino acids. Between the trimmed V and J ends, which lost 1 base and 0 bases, there was a span of 10 bases. Authors' analysis steps: Researchers report that nucleated cell counts were estimated from reference gene primer amplification. TCRdb's table, derived via immunoSEQ multiplex PCR, lists solely in-frame clones and lacks some. V, J and clone size are taken as reported in that table, and D and trimming were inferred from the DNA itself. The sample gives over 150,000 clones, 80% to 90% of which show up once; 8.3% is in the top ten. Seattle's enrolled individuals joined amid active infection and were then monitored longitudinally.

Sequencing input: peripheral blood. The source of this sequence is a woman aged 55-70 years with COVID-19, enrolled during active disease. The chain couples TRBV5-1 to TRBJ2-2; a weak D match, TRBD1 (6 bases). The CDR3 DNA reads TGCGCCAGCAGCTTGCCCGGGACATCGAACACCGGGGAGCTGTTTTTT. Its protein is CASSLPGTSNTGELFF.